This T cell receptor (beta chain) appears in the sequencing data of a study of T cell changes during pregnancy in multiple sclerosis. The data were produced by immunoSEQ multiplex PCR, yet TCRdb's version contains in-frame clones alone and is incomplete. The sample comprises about 67,000 clones, approximately 90% of which are singletons, and roughly 1.4% rests with the top ten. CDR1 and CDR2 (germline): SGHRS, YFSETQ. The CDR3 is 15 residues long. The ends lost 0 bases at V and 5 bases at J; junction bases unmatched: 8. This clone appeared a few times. Source: peripheral blood, taken in the second trimester of pregnancy. This rearrangement joins TRBV5-1 to TRBJ2-7, with 7 bases lining up with TRBD2. The clonotype was recovered from a female donor with multiple sclerosis, enrolled in a pregnancy study. The CDR3 is CASSLAWTSLDEQYF. The CDR3 bases are TGCGCCAGCAGCTTGGCCTGGACTAGTTTGGACGAGCAGTACTTC.